In its sample, the clone carrying this T cell receptor beta chain was seen once. The data were obtained in a study of siplizumab effects on memory and regulatory T cells. Sequencing used immunoSEQ multiplex PCR; TCRdb keeps in-frame clones, though not all of them. The table shows about 97,000 clones, with about nine tenths occurring only once. The germline V and J ends were trimmed by 4 bases and 7 bases, with 16 bases remaining between them. Per germline, CDR1 GTSNPN and CDR2 SVGIG (reference sequence). The CDR3 sequence is 13 residues long. The origin of this receptor is a human donor in good health. J is TRBJ1-2 and V is TRBV30; D possibly corresponds to TRBD1 (5 bases). The material sequenced was non-Treg CD4+ T cells sorted from blood. This CDR3 is CAWTPDIRGGYTF. The CDR3 region has the DNA TGTGCCTGGACCCCGGACATCAGAGGTGGCTACACCTTC.